This is a list of T cell receptor beta chains from one sample in a study of blood T cell repertoires in COVID-19. The method was immunoSEQ multiplex PCR; TCRdb's version includes in-frame clones alone and lacks a portion of them. This table has some 240,000 clones, 80% appearing once. Input material: peripheral blood. The receptors come from a woman aged 70-85 years with acute or convalescent COVID-19. Each CDR3 is given with its conserved first and last residue. The D gene is left open where the match is weak. Size is omitted from some rows. Given values are once, few, many or a class for expanded clones.

d_call: NA; j_call: TRBJ1-1; clone_size: few; v_call: TRBV6-2/TRBV6-3; cdr3_nt: TGTGCCAGCAGTTACAAGCGGGGCGGGGGCACTGAAGCTTTCTTT; cdr3_aa: CASSYKRGGGTEAFF
d_call: TRBD1; j_call: TRBJ1-4; clone_size: NA; v_call: TRBV19; cdr3_nt: TGTGCCAGTAGTACCGGACAGGGAGGAACTAATGAAAAACTGTTTTTT; cdr3_aa: CASSTGQGGTNEKLFF
d_call: TRBD1; j_call: TRBJ2-7; clone_size: once; v_call: TRBV2; cdr3_nt: TGTGCCAGCAGTTTACAGGGGGCTAGGTACGAGCAGTACTTC; cdr3_aa: CASSLQGARYEQYF
d_call: TRBD1; j_call: TRBJ1-1; clone_size: NA; v_call: TRBV6-4; cdr3_nt: TGTGCCAGCAAACCGGACAGGGGCGCTGAAGCTTTCTTT; cdr3_aa: CASKPDRGAEAFF
d_call: NA; j_call: TRBJ1-1; clone_size: NA; v_call: TRBV10-2; cdr3_nt: TGCGCCAGCAGTGACAGAGGAGAAACTGAAGCTTTCTTT; cdr3_aa: CASSDRGETEAFF
d_call: NA; j_call: TRBJ2-2; clone_size: few; v_call: TRBV10-3; cdr3_nt: TGTGCCATCAGCATCGACAGGACTTACACCGGGGAGCTGTTTTTT; cdr3_aa: CAISIDRTYTGELFF
d_call: TRBD1; j_call: TRBJ2-2; clone_size: NA; v_call: TRBV5-8; cdr3_nt: TGTGCCAGCAGCTTGGAACTGGGACAGGTGGGCACCGGGGAGCTGTTTTTT; cdr3_aa: CASSLELGQVGTGELFF
d_call: NA; j_call: TRBJ1-1; clone_size: NA; v_call: TRBV7-3; cdr3_nt: TGTGCCAGCAGCTACGGTCGATTAACTGAAGCTTTCTTT; cdr3_aa: CASSYGRLTEAFF
d_call: NA; j_call: TRBJ2-2; clone_size: NA; v_call: TRBV24-1; cdr3_nt: TGTGCCACCAGTGGTCGCAGGGGCAGTATGACCGGGGAGCTGTTTTTT; cdr3_aa: CATSGRRGSMTGELFF
d_call: TRBD1; j_call: TRBJ2-5; clone_size: NA; v_call: TRBV29-1; cdr3_nt: TGCAGCGTTGTGGGCCTCCAGGGGACAGGGGAAGAGACCCAGTACTTC; cdr3_aa: CSVVGLQGTGEETQYF
d_call: NA; j_call: TRBJ2-1; clone_size: few; v_call: TRBV3-1/TRBV3-2; cdr3_nt: TGTGCCAGCAGCCCCCCGAGCTACAATGAGCAGTTCTTC; cdr3_aa: CASSPPSYNEQFF
d_call: NA; j_call: TRBJ1-6; clone_size: once; v_call: TRBV5-5; cdr3_nt: TGTGCCAGCAGCTCCCGGGATCGAGGGAGTTCACCCCTCCACTTT; cdr3_aa: CASSSRDRGSSPLHF
d_call: TRBD2; j_call: TRBJ2-5; clone_size: NA; v_call: TRBV18; cdr3_nt: TGTGCCAGCTCACCCCCTAGCGGGGGGCCCCAAGAGACCCAGTACTTC; cdr3_aa: CASSPPSGGPQETQYF
d_call: NA; j_call: TRBJ2-3; clone_size: few; v_call: TRBV5-4; cdr3_nt: TGTGCCAGCAGCTTGGCCGCAGATACGCAGTATTTT; cdr3_aa: CASSLAADTQYF
d_call: NA; j_call: TRBJ1-2; clone_size: NA; v_call: TRBV7-2; cdr3_nt: TGTGCCAGCAGCACAACAGGTGTCGACTATGGCTACACCTTC; cdr3_aa: CASSTTGVDYGYTF
d_call: TRBD1; j_call: TRBJ1-1; clone_size: NA; v_call: TRBV5-4; cdr3_nt: TGTGCCAGCAGCCTCGCCAGGGGGCCGGGCACTGAAGCTTTCTTT; cdr3_aa: CASSLARGPGTEAFF
d_call: TRBD2; j_call: TRBJ2-7; clone_size: NA; v_call: TRBV6-5; cdr3_nt: TGTGCCACCCAACTAGCGGGGACTGGGGAGCAGTACTTC; cdr3_aa: CATQLAGTGEQYF